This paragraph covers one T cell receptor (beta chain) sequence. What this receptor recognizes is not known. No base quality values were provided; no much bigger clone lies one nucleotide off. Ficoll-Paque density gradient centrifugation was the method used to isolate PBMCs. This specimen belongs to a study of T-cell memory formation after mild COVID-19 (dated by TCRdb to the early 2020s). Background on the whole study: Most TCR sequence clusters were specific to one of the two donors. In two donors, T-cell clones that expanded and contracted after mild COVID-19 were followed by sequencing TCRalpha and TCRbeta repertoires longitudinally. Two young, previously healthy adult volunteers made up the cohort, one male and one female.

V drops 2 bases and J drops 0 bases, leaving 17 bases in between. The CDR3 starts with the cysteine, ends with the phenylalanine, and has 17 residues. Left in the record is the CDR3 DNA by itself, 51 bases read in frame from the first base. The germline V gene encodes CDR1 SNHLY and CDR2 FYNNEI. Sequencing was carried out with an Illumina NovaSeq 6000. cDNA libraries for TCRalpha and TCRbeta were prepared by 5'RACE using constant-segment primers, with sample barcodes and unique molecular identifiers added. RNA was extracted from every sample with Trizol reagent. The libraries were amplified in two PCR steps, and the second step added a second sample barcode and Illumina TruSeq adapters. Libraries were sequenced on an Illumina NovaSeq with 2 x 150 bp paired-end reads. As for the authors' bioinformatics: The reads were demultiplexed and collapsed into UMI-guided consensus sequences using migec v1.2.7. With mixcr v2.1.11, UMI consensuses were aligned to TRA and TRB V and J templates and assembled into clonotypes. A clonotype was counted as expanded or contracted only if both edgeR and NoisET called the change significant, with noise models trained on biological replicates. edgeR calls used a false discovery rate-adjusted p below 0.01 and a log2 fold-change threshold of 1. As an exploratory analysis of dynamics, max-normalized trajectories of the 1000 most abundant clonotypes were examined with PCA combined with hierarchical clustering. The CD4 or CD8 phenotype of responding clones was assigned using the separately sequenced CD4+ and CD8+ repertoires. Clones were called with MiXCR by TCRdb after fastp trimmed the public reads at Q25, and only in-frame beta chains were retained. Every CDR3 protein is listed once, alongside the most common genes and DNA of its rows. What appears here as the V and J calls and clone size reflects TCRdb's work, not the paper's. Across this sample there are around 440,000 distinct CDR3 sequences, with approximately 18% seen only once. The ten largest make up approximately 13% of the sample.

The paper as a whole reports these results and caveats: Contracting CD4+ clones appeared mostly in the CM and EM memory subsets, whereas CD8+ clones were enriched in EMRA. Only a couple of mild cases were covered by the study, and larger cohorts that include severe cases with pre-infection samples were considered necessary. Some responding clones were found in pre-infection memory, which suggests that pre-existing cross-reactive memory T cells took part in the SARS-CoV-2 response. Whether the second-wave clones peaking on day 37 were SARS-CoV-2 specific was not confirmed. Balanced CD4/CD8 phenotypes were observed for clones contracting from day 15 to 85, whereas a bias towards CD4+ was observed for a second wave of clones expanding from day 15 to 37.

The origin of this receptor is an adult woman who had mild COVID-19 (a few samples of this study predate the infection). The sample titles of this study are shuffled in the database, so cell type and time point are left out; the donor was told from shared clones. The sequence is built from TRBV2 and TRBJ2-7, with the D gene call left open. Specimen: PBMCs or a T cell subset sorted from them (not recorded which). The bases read TGTGCCAGCAGTGAACCGGCCGGCGGCAGTTACTCCTACGAGCAGTACTTC. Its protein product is CASSEPAGGSYSYEQYF.